This T cell receptor beta chain was documented in a study of blood T cell repertoires in COVID-19. Background on the study: Material from acute and convalescent COVID-19 was sourced from the United States, Italy and Spain. PBMCs, B-cell-depleted T cells, or T cells provided the cDNA or gDNA that made up the material.

Between the trimmed V and J ends, which lost 4 bases and 2 bases, there was a span of 14 bases. This CDR3 is 16 amino acids long. In germline, CDR1 is KGHDR, CDR2 SFDVKD. As originally analysed: Estimation of nucleated cell counts was performed using reference gene primer amplification. Generated by immunoSEQ multiplex PCR, the TCRdb table keeps only in-frame clones and is missing some. V, J and clone size are those of that table, while D and trimming were read from the DNA. The table shows approximately 260,000 clones, with approximately 90% occurring only once. Sequenced material: peripheral blood. The receptor's source is a man aged 55 to 70 who had recovered from COVID-19. The V call is TRBV24-1, the J call TRBJ1-5; TRBD1 is a possible D gene (6 bases). The CDR3 bases are TGTGCCACCAGTGACGAGGCCAGGGGTGGCAATCAGCCCCAGCATTTT. Amino acids: CATSDEARGGNQPQHF.